The entry below gives a single T cell receptor (beta chain) sequence along with its context. Its cognate antigen is unknown. Germline V CDR1 and CDR2: SGHAT, FQNNGV. This CDR3 is built from 17 residues. V was trimmed by 5 bases and J by 3 bases, leaving 20 bases between them. These data originate in a study of T cells in Graves' hyperthyroidism and ophthalmopathy. Study-wide background: Once the initial diagnosis was made, peripheral blood was obtained before any treatment.

Study results and caveats: Blood samples included most of the expanded thyroid clonotypes exceeding 0.001. The model identified upcoming ophthalmopathy a median approximately six months ahead of onset.

The TCR beta CDR3 regions underwent amplification using RNA transcripts as the source. First-round RT-PCR with HTBI primers amplified the TCR CDR3 region. TCRdb re-called the multiplex PCR reads through MiXCR, storing one row per CDR3 protein. Of a few hundred thousand distinct CDR3 sequences in the sample, 17% are singletons; the top ten hold 17%. The sequencing input was blood. This chain connects TRBV11-2 to TRBJ1-3; D gene unclear. This sequence was found in a woman aged 18-30 years with Graves' ophthalmopathy. CDR3 coding DNA: TGTGCCAGCAGCGAGGCCGGGTCCCCAAGGTATGGAAACACCATATATTTT. Protein sequence: CASSEAGSPRYGNTIYF.